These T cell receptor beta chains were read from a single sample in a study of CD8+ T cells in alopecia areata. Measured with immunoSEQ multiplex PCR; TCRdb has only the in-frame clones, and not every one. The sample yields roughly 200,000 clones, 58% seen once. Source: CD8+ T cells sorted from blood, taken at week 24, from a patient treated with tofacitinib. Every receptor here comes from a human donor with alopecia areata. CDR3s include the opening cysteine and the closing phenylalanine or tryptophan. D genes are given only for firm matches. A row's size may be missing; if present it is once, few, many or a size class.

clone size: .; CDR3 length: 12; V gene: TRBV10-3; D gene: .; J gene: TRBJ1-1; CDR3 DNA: TGTGCCATCAGTGAGACACCCACTGAAGCTTTCTTT; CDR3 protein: CAISETPTEAFF
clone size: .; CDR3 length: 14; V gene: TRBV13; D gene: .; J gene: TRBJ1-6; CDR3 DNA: TGTGCCAGCCGCTCAGGAGTTAATAATTCACCCCTCCACTTT; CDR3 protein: CASRSGVNNSPLHF
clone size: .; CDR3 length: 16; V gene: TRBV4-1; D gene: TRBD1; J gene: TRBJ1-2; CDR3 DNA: TGCGCCAGCAGCCTAATTTCGGACAGGGAGAGCTATGGCTACACCTTC; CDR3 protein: CASSLISDRESYGYTF
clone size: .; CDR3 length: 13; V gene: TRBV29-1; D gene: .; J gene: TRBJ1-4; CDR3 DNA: TGCAGCGTTGAGGGCCTGCGGCCGCGCGAACTGTTTTTT; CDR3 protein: CSVEGLRPRELFF
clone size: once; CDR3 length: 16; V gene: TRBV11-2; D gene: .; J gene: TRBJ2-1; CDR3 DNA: TGTGCCAGCAGCTTAGAGGGGTTCCGGGACGATGATGAGCAGTTCTTC; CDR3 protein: CASSLEGFRDDDEQFF
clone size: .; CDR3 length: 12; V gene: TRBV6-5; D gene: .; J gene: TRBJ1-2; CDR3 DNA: TGTGCCAGCAGCCATGACTTCTATGGCTACACCTTC; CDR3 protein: CASSHDFYGYTF
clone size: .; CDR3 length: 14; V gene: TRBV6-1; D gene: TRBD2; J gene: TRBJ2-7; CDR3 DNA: TGTGCCAGCAGTGTCGTAGCGGGAGACTACGAGCAGTACTTC; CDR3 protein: CASSVVAGDYEQYF
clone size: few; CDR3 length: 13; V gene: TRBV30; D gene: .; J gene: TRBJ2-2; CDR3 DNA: TGTGCCTGGGAGACAGAGAACACCGGGGAGCTGTTTTTT; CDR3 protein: CAWETENTGELFF
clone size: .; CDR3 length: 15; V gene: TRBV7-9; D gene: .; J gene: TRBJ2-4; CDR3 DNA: TGTGCCAGCAGCCGATCGGACGCCCGGGGTGGCATTCAGTACTTC; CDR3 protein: CASSRSDARGGIQYF
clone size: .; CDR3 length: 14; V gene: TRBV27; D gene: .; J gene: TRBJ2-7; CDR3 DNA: TGTGCCAGCAGTTTATACAAGGGGGCCTACGAGCAGTACTTC; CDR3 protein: CASSLYKGAYEQYF
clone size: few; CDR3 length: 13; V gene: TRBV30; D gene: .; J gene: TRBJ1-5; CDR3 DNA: TGTGCCTGGAACATAGGGGGCAATCAGCCCCAGCATTTT; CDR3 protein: CAWNIGGNQPQHF
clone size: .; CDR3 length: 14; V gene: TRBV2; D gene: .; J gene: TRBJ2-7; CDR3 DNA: TGTGCCAGCAGGGGGGGACGGGGGACCTACGAGCAGTACTTC; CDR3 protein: CASRGGRGTYEQYF
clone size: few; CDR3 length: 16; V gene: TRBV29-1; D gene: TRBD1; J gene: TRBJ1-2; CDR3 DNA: TGCAGCGTTGGACCTGAAAAACAGGGGCCCAACTATGGCTACACCTTC; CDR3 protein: CSVGPEKQGPNYGYTF
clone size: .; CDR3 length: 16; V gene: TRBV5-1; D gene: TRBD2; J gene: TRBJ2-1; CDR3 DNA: TGCGCCAGCAGCAATCCTAGCGGGGGAAGCTACAATGAGCAGTTCTTC; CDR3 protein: CASSNPSGGSYNEQFF
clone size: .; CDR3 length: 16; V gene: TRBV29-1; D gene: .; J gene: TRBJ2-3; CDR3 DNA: TGCAGCGTTGAAGGAGGTCAGGGTGACTATCCGGATACGCAGTATTTT; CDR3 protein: CSVEGGQGDYPDTQYF
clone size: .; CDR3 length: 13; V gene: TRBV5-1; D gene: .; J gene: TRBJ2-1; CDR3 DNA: TGCGCCAGCAGCTTGACCGGGCAGGGTGAGCAGTTCTTC; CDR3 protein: CASSLTGQGEQFF
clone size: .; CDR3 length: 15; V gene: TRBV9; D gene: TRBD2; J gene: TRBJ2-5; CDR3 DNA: TGTGCCAGCAGCCCGGGGGGGGGATTCGGAGAGACCCAGTACTTC; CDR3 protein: CASSPGGGFGETQYF
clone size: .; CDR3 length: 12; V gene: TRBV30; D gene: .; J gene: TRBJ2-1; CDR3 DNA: TGTGCCTGGGGTGGTTCCTACAATGAGCAGTTCTTC; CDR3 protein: CAWGGSYNEQFF
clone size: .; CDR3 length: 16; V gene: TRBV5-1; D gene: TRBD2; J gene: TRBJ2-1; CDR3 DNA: TGCGCCAGCAGCTTGTTATTCGGGGGGGCCTACAATGAGCAGTTCTTC; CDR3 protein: CASSLLFGGAYNEQFF
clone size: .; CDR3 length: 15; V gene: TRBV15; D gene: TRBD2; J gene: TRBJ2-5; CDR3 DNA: TGTGCCACCAGCAGCGATGCGGGGGGGCAGGAGACCCAGTACTTC; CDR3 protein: CATSSDAGGQETQYF
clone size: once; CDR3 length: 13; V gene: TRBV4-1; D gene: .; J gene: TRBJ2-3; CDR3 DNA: TGCGCCAGCGGGATGGGCGGGGCAGATACGCAGTATTTT; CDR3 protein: CASGMGGADTQYF
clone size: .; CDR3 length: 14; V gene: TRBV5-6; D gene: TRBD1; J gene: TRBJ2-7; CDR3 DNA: TGTGCCAGCAGCTTGTTGTTAGGGGGCCACGAGCAGTACTTC; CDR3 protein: CASSLLLGGHEQYF
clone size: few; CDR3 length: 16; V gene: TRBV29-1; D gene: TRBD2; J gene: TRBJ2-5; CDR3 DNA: TGCAGCGTTACGGGACTAGCGGGGGGGCCGGGGGAGACCCAGTACTTC; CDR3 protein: CSVTGLAGGPGETQYF
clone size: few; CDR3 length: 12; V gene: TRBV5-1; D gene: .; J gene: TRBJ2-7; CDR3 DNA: TGCGCCAGCGCCTCGGGGGGCCACGAGCAGTACTTC; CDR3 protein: CASASGGHEQYF
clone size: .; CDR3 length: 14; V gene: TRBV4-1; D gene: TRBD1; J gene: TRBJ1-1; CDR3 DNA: TGCGCCAGCAGCCAAGATTTCGGGACAGGGGGAGCTTTCTTT; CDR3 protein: CASSQDFGTGGAFF
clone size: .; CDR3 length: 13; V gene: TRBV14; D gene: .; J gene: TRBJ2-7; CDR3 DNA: TGTGCCAGCAGCCTGACAGGTGCTAACGAGCAGTACTTC; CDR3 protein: CASSLTGANEQYF
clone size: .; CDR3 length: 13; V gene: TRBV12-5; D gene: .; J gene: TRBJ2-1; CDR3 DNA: TGTGCTAGTGGTTTGGTACGGGGCTGGGAGCAGTTCTTC; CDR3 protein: CASGLVRGWEQFF
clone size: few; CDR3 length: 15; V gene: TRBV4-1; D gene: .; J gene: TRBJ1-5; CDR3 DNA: TGCGCCAGCAGCCAAGACTGGGGAAGCAATCAGCCCCAGCATTTT; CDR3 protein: CASSQDWGSNQPQHF
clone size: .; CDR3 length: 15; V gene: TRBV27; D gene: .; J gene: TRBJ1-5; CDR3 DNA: TGTGCCAGCAGTTTAAAAGGGATGAGAAATCAGCCCCAGCATTTT; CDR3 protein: CASSLKGMRNQPQHF
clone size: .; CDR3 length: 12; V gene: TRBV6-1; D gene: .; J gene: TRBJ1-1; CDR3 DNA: TGTGCCAGCATACACGTACGAACTGAAGCTTTCTTT; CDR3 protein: CASIHVRTEAFF
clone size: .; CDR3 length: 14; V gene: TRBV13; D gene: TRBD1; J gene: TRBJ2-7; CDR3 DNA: TGTGCCAGCAGCACCTCAGGGGGCTCCTACGAGCAGTACTTC; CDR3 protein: CASSTSGGSYEQYF
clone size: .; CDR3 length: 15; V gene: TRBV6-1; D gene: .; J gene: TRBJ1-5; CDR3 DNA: TGTGCCAGCAGTGCCGTCGACAGGAGCAATCAGCCCCAGCATTTT; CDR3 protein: CASSAVDRSNQPQHF
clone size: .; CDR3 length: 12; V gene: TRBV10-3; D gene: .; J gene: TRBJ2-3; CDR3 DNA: TGTGCCATCAGTAAGGGGACAGATACGCAGTATTTT; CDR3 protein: CAISKGTDTQYF
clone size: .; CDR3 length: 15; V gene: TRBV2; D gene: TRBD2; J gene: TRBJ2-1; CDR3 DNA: TGTGCCACAAATATAGCGGGGTCCTCCTACAATGAGCAGTTCTTC; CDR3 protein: CATNIAGSSYNEQFF
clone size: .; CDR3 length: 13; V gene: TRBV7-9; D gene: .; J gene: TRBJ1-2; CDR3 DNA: TGTGCCAGCAGCTTAATCCCAGGGCATGGCTACACCTTC; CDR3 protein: CASSLIPGHGYTF
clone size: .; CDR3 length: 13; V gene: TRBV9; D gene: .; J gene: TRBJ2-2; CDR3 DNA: TGTGCCAGCCGTGGGGGGCCAACCGGGGAGCTGTTTTTT; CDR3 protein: CASRGGPTGELFF
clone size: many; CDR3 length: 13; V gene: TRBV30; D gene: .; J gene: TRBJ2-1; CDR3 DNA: TGTGCCTGGAGTGTTGGTAGCGGCAATGAGCAGTTCTTC; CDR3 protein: CAWSVGSGNEQFF
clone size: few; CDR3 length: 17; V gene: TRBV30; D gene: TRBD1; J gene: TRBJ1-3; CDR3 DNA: TGTGCCTGGACAGAGGGGACAGGGGGTTTCTCTGGAAACACCATATATTTT; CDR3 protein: CAWTEGTGGFSGNTIYF
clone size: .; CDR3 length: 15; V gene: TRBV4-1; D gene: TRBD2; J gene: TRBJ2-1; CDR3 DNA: TGCGCCAGCAGTCCTAGCGGGGAGACCTACAATGAGCAGTTCTTC; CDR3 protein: CASSPSGETYNEQFF
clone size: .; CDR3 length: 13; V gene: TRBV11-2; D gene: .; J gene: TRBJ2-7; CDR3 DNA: TGTGCCAGCAGCTTAGCGGCCTCCTACGAGCAGTACTTC; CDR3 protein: CASSLAASYEQYF
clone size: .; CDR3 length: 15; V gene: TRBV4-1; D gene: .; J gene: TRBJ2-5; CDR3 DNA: TGCGCCAGCAGCCAGGTGGACTTATCAAAGGAGACCCAGTACTTC; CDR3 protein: CASSQVDLSKETQYF
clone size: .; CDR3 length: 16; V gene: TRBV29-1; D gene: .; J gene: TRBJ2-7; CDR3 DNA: TGCAGCGTTGAAGATCGGGGGACATCCGTCGACTACGAGCAGTACTTC; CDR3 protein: CSVEDRGTSVDYEQYF
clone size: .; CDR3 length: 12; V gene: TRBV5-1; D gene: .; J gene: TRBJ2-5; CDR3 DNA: TGCGCCAGCAGGGGTAGCAGGGAGACCCAGTACTTC; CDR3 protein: CASRGSRETQYF
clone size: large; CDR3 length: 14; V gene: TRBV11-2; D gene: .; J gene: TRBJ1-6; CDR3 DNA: TGTGCCAGCAGCTTAGATCTGCCAGATTCACCCCTCCACTTT; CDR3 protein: CASSLDLPDSPLHF
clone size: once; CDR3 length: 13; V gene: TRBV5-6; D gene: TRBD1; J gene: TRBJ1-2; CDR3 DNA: TGTGCCAGCAGCTTAGGACAGGGGAATGGCTACACCTTC; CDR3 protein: CASSLGQGNGYTF
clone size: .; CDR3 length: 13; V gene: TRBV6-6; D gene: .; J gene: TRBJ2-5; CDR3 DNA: TGTGCCAGCAGGCCCCTAGCGAAAGAGACCCAGTACTTC; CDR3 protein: CASRPLAKETQYF
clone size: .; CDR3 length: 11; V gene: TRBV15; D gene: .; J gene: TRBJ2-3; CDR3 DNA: TGTGCCACCAGCAGAGTAGATACGCAGTATTTT; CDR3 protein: CATSRVDTQYF
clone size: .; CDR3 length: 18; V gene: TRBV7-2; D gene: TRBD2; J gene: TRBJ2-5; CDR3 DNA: TGTGCCAGCAGCTTAGGCGTTCTAGCGGGGGGTGGGCAAGAGACCCAGTACTTC; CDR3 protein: CASSLGVLAGGGQETQYF
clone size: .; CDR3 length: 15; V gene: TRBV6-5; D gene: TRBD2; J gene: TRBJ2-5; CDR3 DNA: TGTGCCAGCAGCTCACTAAGGGAGGGTGTTGAGACCCAGTACTTC; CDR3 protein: CASSSLREGVETQYF
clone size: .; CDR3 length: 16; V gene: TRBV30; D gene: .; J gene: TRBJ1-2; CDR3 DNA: TGTGCCTGGGAGCCGTATTTGGGTAGGAGCGTCTATGGCTACACCTTC; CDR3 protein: CAWEPYLGRSVYGYTF
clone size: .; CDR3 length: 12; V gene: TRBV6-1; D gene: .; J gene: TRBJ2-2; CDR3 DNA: TGTGCCGGAGTCAGAAACACCGGGGAGCTGTTTTTT; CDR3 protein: CAGVRNTGELFF
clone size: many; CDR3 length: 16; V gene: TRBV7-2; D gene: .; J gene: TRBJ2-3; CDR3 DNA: TGTGCCAGCAGCTTAGGTTGGTACGGACGCACAGATACGCAGTATTTT; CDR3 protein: CASSLGWYGRTDTQYF